One sample yielded the 8 T cell receptor beta chains listed below, sequenced in a study of T cell changes during pregnancy in multiple sclerosis. The assay was immunoSEQ multiplex PCR, and TCRdb's table has in-frame clones only and misses some. Among 70,000 to 95,000 clones listed, 90% to 95% were seen once. Sequenced material: peripheral blood, taken in the third trimester of pregnancy. The receptors were sampled from a female donor with multiple sclerosis, enrolled in a pregnancy study.

The gene calls are TRBV28 and TRBJ2-7; D is possibly TRBD2 (5 bases). Germline V gene sequence: CDR1 MDHEN, CDR2 SYDVKM. The CDR3 has 12 amino acids. The V gene lost 8 bases and the J gene lost 3 bases, with 11 bases spanning the gap. The CDR3: CASGRANYEQYF. The CDR3 nucleotides are TGTGCCAGCGGGCGGGCTAACTACGAGCAGTACTTC.

V and J are TRBV2 and TRBJ2-5; 8 nucleotides match TRBD1. Trimming at V came to 11 bases and at J to 0 bases, leaving 14 bases not matched to a gene. From germline, CDR1 is SNHLY and CDR2 FYNNEI. The CDR3 runs to 16 residues. In DNA form, the CDR3 reads TGTGCCCTGGAGGCAGTGGACAGGGCGTACCAAGAGACCCAGTACTTC. Protein product: CALEAVDRAYQETQYF.

The genes are TRBV28 and TRBJ2-2, with 9 bases matching TRBD2. The CDR3 covers 17 residues. Germline assignment: CDR1 MDHEN and CDR2 SYDVKM. V was clipped by 6 bases and J by 3 bases; unmatched bases: 11. CDR3 residues: CASRFGGGRADTGELFF. CDR3 nucleotide sequence: TGTGCCAGCAGATTCGGAGGCGGGAGGGCGGACACCGGGGAGCTGTTTTTT.

The chain recombines TRBV19 with TRBJ1-2, with D possibly TRBD1 on 5 matching bases. V gave up 1 base and J gave up 7 bases, with 13 bases separating them. The CDR3 has 14 residues. Germline loops: CDR1 LNHDA, CDR2 SQIVND (reference sequence). The CDR3 DNA reads as TGTGCCAGTAGTATAGTAGCGGGACTGGTTGGCTACACCTTC. Its protein is CASSIVAGLVGYTF.

The chain links TRBV7-8 to TRBJ2-3; 7 bases fit TRBD2. The CDR3 consists of 16 residues. J was trimmed by 5 bases and V by 1 base; bases with no gene match: 9. CDR1 is SGHVS, CDR2 FQNEAQ, per germline. The CDR3 DNA is TGTGCCAGCAGCTTAGACCTGGCGGGAGAGGTAGATACGCAGTATTTT. Translation: CASSLDLAGEVDTQYF.

The rearrangement uses TRBV7-8 and TRBJ2-7; weak D call: TRBD1 (6 bases). The germline V and J ends were trimmed by 6 bases and 3 bases, with 9 bases remaining between them. Germline CDR1 is SGHVS and CDR2 is FQNEAQ. The CDR3 loop spans 12 amino acids. The CDR3 protein is CASRDSRYEQYF. The CDR3 DNA sequence: TGTGCCAGCAGGGACAGCCGCTACGAGCAGTACTTC.

The chain couples TRBV18 to TRBJ2-7, with 12 bases that match TRBD2. CDR1 is KGHSH and CDR2 is LQKENI in the germline V gene. Trimming took 0 bases from V and 3 from J; bases not matched to a gene: 15. The CDR3 length is 20 residues. This CDR3 reads CASSPPLNSGLAGAHYEQYF. In DNA form, the CDR3 reads TGTGCCAGCTCACCACCGTTGAATTCGGGACTAGCGGGCGCCCACTACGAGCAGTACTTC.

V is TRBV11-2 and J is TRBJ2-1; possibly TRBD2 for D (6 bases). The CDR3 sequence is 15 residues long. Trimming cost V 1 base and J 3 bases, with 10 bases left between them. CDR1 SGHAT and CDR2 FQNNGV come from the germline V gene. The CDR3 reads CASSLASRGYNEQFF. DNA for the CDR3: TGTGCCAGCAGCTTAGCCTCGCGGGGCTACAATGAGCAGTTCTTC. Full variable domain (outside the CDR3, taken from reference TRBV11-2 and TRBJ2-1): EAGVAQSPRYKIIEKRQSVAFWCNPISGHATLYWYQQILGQGPKLLIQFQNNGVVDDSQLPKDRFSAERLKGVDSTLKIQPAKLEDSAVYLCASSLASRGYNEQFFGPGTRLTVL.